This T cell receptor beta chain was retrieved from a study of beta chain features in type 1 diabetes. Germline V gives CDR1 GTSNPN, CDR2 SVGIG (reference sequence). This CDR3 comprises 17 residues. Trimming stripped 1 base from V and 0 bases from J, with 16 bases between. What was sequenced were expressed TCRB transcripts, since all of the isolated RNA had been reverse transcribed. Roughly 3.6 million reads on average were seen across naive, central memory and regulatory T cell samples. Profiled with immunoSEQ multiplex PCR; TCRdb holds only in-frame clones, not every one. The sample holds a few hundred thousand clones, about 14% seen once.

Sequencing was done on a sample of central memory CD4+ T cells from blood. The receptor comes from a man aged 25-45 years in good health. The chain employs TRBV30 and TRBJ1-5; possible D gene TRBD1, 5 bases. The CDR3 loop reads CAWSARGGAGSNQPQHF. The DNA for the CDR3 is TGTGCCTGGAGTGCCCGGGGAGGGGCCGGTAGCAATCAGCCCCAGCATTTT. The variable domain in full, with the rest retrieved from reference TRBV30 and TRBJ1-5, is SQTIHQWPATLVQPVGSPLSLECTVEGTSNPNLYWYRQAAGRGLQLLFYSVGIGQISSEVPQNLSASRPQDRQFILSSKKLLLSDSGFYLCAWSARGGAGSNQPQHFGDGTRLSIL.